The subject of this entry is one TCR beta chain. Its matching antigen is unknown. This may arise from a read error, as a much more abundant clone is one base away. The sample originates from a study of CD8 T cells in ankylosing spondylitis. Germline trimming cut 4 bases from V and 4 bases from J; bases unmatched to any gene: 9. Germline V gives CDR1 SGHRS, CDR2 YFSETQ. The CDR3 loop spans 15 amino acids. Each CDR3 protein gets one entry after TCRdb re-called the 5' RACE reads with MiXCR. The table lists about 250,000 distinct CDR3 sequences, about 11% of them singletons. The study's findings and limits: Disease-linked clones had a CD8+ phenotype and relatively low frequency in peripheral blood.

The TCR originated in a male donor with ankylosing spondylitis or in good health (not recorded which). The gene calls are TRBV5-1 and TRBJ2-3; 7 bases are a match to TRBD2. The sequenced sample was blood, either unsorted or a sorted T cell fraction (not recorded which). CDR3 in amino acids: CASSLRLTSADTQYF. CDR3 coding DNA: TGCGCCAGCAGCCTAAGACTTACTAGCGCAGATACGCAGTATTTT.